This entry lists 15 T cell receptor beta chains sequenced from one sample in a study of vaccination and CD4 T cells after COVID-19. Treatment denoted: roughly nine-day PBMC culture with coronavirus spike peptide pools or control peptides (ViraFEST assay). Which antigens these TCRs recognize remains unknown. An Oncomine TCR Beta short-read assay was used to sequence the DNA from cultured CD4+ T cells. TCRdb ran MiXCR on the PCR reads and lists one entry per CDR3 protein. The sample has 28,000 or so distinct CDR3 sequences; less than 50% are singletons. Sequenced: CD4+ T cells from blood, cultured in vitro. These TCRs come from a human donor who had recovered from COVID-19.

The chain carries TRBV7-9 and TRBJ2-7; D is possibly TRBD2 (6 bases). Germline V lookup: CDR1 SEHNR, CDR2 FQNEAQ (reference sequence). CDR3 length: 16 residues. The ends were cut back, 1 base at V and 4 bases at J, with 17 bases in the middle. The CDR3 reads CASSLVTGVLAYEQYF. As DNA, the CDR3 is TGTGCCAGCAGCTTAGTAACGGGAGTGCTTGCGTACGAGCAGTACTTC.

V is TRBV5-1 and J is TRBJ2-2; 12 nucleotides agree with TRBD1. Germline V gene data show CDR1 as SGHRS and CDR2 as YFSETQ. This CDR3 comprises 17 residues. J lost 5 bases, V lost 0 bases, and 5 bases had no gene match. CDR3 sequence reads: CASSLGWGQGATGELFF. The CDR3 nucleotides are TGCGCCAGCAGCTTGGGTTGGGGACAGGGGGCGACCGGGGAGCTGTTTTTT.

The chain couples TRBV20-1 to TRBJ2-3, with 9 positions matching TRBD1. This CDR3 region has 16 residues. The ends lost 0 bases at V and 6 bases at J; junction bases unmatched: 10. Germline V lookup: CDR1 DFQATT, CDR2 SNEGSKA (reference sequence). This CDR3 is CSARELDRGSPDTQYF. The CDR3 DNA follows: TGCAGTGCTAGAGAACTGGACAGGGGTTCGCCGGATACGCAGTATTTT.

This clonotype was seen only a few times. The genes are TRBV11-2 and TRBJ2-3; tentatively, D is TRBD2 (5 bases). Germline V CDR1 and CDR2: SGHAT, FQNNGV. This CDR3 is 15 amino acids long. Between the trimmed V and J ends, which lost 0 bases and 3 bases, there was a span of 10 bases. In DNA form, the CDR3 reads TGTGCCAGCAGCTTAGACCACGGCGGGACAGATACGCAGTATTTT. Protein sequence: CASSLDHGGTDTQYF.

The sample holds one count of this clonotype. It is likely a read error, because the conserved phenylalanine at the end of the CDR3 is missing. The chain uses TRBV20-1 and TRBJ2-2; 10 nucleotides align to TRBD2. The CDR3 length is 16 residues. V was clipped by 2 bases and J by 5 bases; unmatched bases: 8. The V gene's germline CDR1 is DFQATT and CDR2 SNEGSKA (reference sequence). The CDR3 DNA sequence: TGCAGTGCTAGACTAGCGGGAGCTCCAAAGACCGGGGAGCTGTTTGTT. Translated: CSARLAGAPKTGELFV.

The rearrangement links TRBV24-1 to TRBJ1-2, with TRBD1 matching over 9 bases. The CDR3 is made up of 13 amino acids. The junction had 4 bases not matched to a gene; V was cut back by 4 bases and J by 8 bases. Germline loops: CDR1 KGHDR, CDR2 SFDVKD. The CDR3 sequence is CATSERTGVGYTF. The CDR3 bases are TGTGCCACCAGTGAACGGACAGGGGTAGGCTACACCTTC.

This clonotype turned up a few times. The CDR3 sequence is CASSPGQGSSEQYF. In DNA form, the CDR3 reads TGTGCCAGCAGCCCCGGACAGGGGAGCTCCGAGCAGTACTTC. This sequence joins TRBV7-2 and TRBJ2-7, with 9 bases identical to TRBD1. The J segment lost 6 bases and the V segment lost 5 bases, leaving 8 bases of the junction unmatched. The germline CDR1 and CDR2 sequences are SGHTA and FQGNSA. This CDR3 has 14 residues.

This clonotype showed up just a few times. The V gene is TRBV24-1, the J gene TRBJ2-3, with 9 bases lining up with TRBD1. After removal of 0 bases from V and 2 bases from J, the junction contained 8 bases not matched to a gene. This CDR3 has 18 residues. Germline CDR1 KGHDR, CDR2 SFDVKD. The CDR3 region has the DNA TGTGCCACCAGTGATTTGGCAGGGACAGGGTCCTCCACAGATACGCAGTATTTT. Protein: CATSDLAGTGSSTDTQYF.

This clonotype was observed a handful of times. This rearrangement joins TRBV5-1 to TRBJ2-7, with D perhaps matching TRBD1 (5 bases). The germline gives CDR1 SGHRS, CDR2 YFSETQ. Trimming cost V 0 bases and J 0 bases, with 7 bases left between them. The CDR3 runs to 14 residues. For the CDR3, the DNA is TGCGCCAGCAGCTTGGACAGGAGCTCCTACGAGCAGTACTTC. This codes for CASSLDRSSYEQYF.

This sequence joins TRBV12-3 or TRBV12-4 and TRBJ2-5; 7 bases align to TRBD2. CDR3 length equals 15 residues. V lost 5 bases and J lost 2; bases outside the gene matches: 8. The CDR3 loop is CASSRRGVRQETQYF. The CDR3 nucleotides read TGTGCCAGCAGTCGCCGGGGGGTGAGACAAGAGACCCAGTACTTC.

The CDR3 DNA is TGTGCCAGCAGCTTAATGGGACAGGGGGCAGTTAATGAAAAACTGTTTTTT. It translates to CASSLMGQGAVNEKLFF. V and J are TRBV7-9 and TRBJ1-4; TRBD1 aligns across 12 bases. This CDR3 is built from 17 residues. Germline CDR1 reads SEHNR; CDR2 reads FQNEAQ (reference sequence). Trimming removed 2 bases from V and 4 bases from J; junction bases left unmatched: 5.

This clonotype was seen only a few times. This rearrangement joins TRBV28 to TRBJ1-1, with 8 bases matching TRBD1. V was clipped by 3 bases and J by 1 base; unmatched bases: 1. The length of the CDR3 is 14 residues. Germline loops: CDR1 MDHEN, CDR2 SYDVKM. CDR3 in amino acids: CASSFDRGNTEAFF. CDR3 DNA sequence: TGTGCCAGCAGTTTCGACAGGGGGAACACTGAAGCTTTCTTT.

The V call is TRBV28, the J call TRBJ2-7; D gene uncertain. Trimming removed 6 bases at V and 1 base at J, with 13 bases between. Germline V gene lookup returns CDR1 MDHEN and CDR2 SYDVKM. This CDR3 is 14 amino acids long. The CDR3 region is CASRHERQSYEQYF. Written as DNA, the CDR3 is TGTGCCAGCAGACACGAAAGGCAATCCTACGAGCAGTACTTC.

The chain combines TRBV5-1 with TRBJ2-1; TRBD2 matches at 10 bases. Unmatched junction bases numbered 4, after V lost 4 bases and J lost 6 bases. CDR1 and CDR2 (germline): SGHRS, YFSETQ. This CDR3 has 14 residues. The DNA for the CDR3 is TGCGCCAGCAGCCCGGGACTAGCGTCCAATGAGCAGTTCTTC. Residues: CASSPGLASNEQFF.

Only a few counts were recorded for this clonotype. The genes are TRBV20-1 and TRBJ2-3, with 14 bases fitting TRBD2. The germline V gene encodes CDR1 DFQATT and CDR2 SNEGSKA (reference sequence). The CDR3 sequence is 14 residues long. The CDR3 DNA is TGCAGCCGACTAGCGGGGGGGCCGGGAGATACGCAGTATTTT. This sequence encodes CSRLAGGPGDTQYF.